The next 9 T cell receptor beta chains were all read from a single sample in a study of blood T cell repertoires in COVID-19. Profiling relied on immunoSEQ multiplex PCR, and the TCRdb table lists in-frame clones only, not all of them. Of around 21,000 clones listed, 80% to 90% are singletons. What was sequenced was peripheral blood. The source of these receptors is a woman older than 75 with active COVID-19.

This chain links TRBV5-4 with TRBJ2-7; 7 nucleotides align to TRBD1. The CDR3 sequence is 13 residues long. CDR1 is SGHNT and CDR2 is YYREEE in the germline V gene (reference sequence). V lost 4 bases to trimming and J lost 2 bases; unmatched junction nucleotides: 3. The chain's CDR3 is CASSPGQTYEQYF. The CDR3 nucleotides read TGTGCCAGCAGCCCGGGACAGACCTACGAGCAGTACTTC.

The rearrangement uses TRBV5-6 and TRBJ2-7, with D unclear. With 0 bases removed from V and 5 bases from J, the gap between germline ends came to 9 bases. This CDR3 contains 13 residues. Germline-derived CDR1 and CDR2 are SGHDT and YYEEEE. The CDR3 sequence: CASSLVSTDEQYF. CDR3 nucleotides: TGTGCCAGCAGCTTGGTCTCCACTGACGAGCAGTACTTC.

This clone came up once. V is TRBV10-3 and J is TRBJ2-1; tentatively, D is TRBD1 (6 bases). CDR1 is ENHRY, CDR2 SYGVKD, per germline. V was pared by 2 bases and J by 8 bases, with 16 bases between. The CDR3 consists of 15 residues. The DNA of the CDR3 is TGTGCCATCAGTGAGCCGCTGTTACAGGGCCATGAGCAGTTCTTC. It translates to CAISEPLLQGHEQFF.

The rearrangement links TRBV19 to TRBJ2-2, with a possible D match to TRBD1 (5 bases). Germline assignment: CDR1 LNHDA and CDR2 SQIVND (reference sequence). V lost 3 bases, J lost 2 bases, and 10 bases lay in between. There are 15 residues in the CDR3. The CDR3 DNA reads as TGTGCCAGTAGTATGGGGCTGATTAACACCGGGGAGCTGTTTTTT. Its translation: CASSMGLINTGELFF.

This chain joins TRBV2 and TRBJ2-3, with D possibly TRBD2 on 5 matching bases. V lost 8 bases and J 3 bases, leaving 18 bases between the germline ends. Germline V lookup: CDR1 SNHLY, CDR2 FYNNEI. The CDR3 loop spans 15 amino acids. The CDR3 region is CASVVASQGTDTQYF. Here the CDR3 DNA reads TGTGCCAGCGTGGTGGCTAGCCAAGGGACAGATACGCAGTATTTT.

In regard to this clone: At one end the junction does not follow the germline gene, possibly because of a read error. The rearrangement joins TRBV7-7 to TRBJ2-3, with 8 bases that match TRBD2. The CDR3 spans 15 residues. Germline-derived CDR1 and CDR2 are SSHAT and FNYEAQ (reference sequence). Here the CDR3 DNA reads TGTGCTAGCAGCCCGGGGGGGACAAACACAGATACGCAGTATTTT. This gives the protein CASSPGGTNTDTQYF.

V usage is TRBV18 and J usage is TRBJ1-1; tentatively, D is TRBD1 (6 bases). Germline V gives CDR1 KGHSH, CDR2 LQKENI. The CDR3 contains 15 residues. Trimming cost V 6 bases and J 0 bases, with 14 bases left between them. The CDR3 DNA reads as TGTGCCAGCTCCTCAGGGGCGCAGATGAACACTGAAGCTTTCTTT. Translation: CASSSGAQMNTEAFF.

This sequence joins TRBV4-3 and TRBJ2-3; the match to TRBD1 covers 7 bases. CDR3 size: 14 residues. V shed 4 bases, J shed 5 bases, and the junction held 6 bases outside the gene matches. Looked up from germline, CDR1 is LGHNA and CDR2 is YSLEER. CDR3 nucleotides: TGCGCCAGCAGCCGCGACAGGGTTGGAGATACGCAGTATTTT. It specifies CASSRDRVGDTQYF.

The J gene is TRBJ2-3, the V gene TRBV7-9; 8 bases are a match to TRBD1. This CDR3 region has 16 residues. With V trimmed by 4 bases and J by 2 bases, 8 bases remained unmatched. Germline V CDR1 and CDR2: SEHNR, FQNEAQ (reference sequence). CDR3 coding DNA: TGTGCCAGCAGCTCCCGGGACAGGTACCTCACAGATACGCAGTATTTT. It translates to CASSSRDRYLTDTQYF. The full variable domain, in which reference TRBV7-9 and TRBJ2-3 provide the parts outside the CDR3, is DTGVSQNPRHKITKRGQNVTFRCDPISEHNRLYWYRQTLGQGPEFLTYFQNEAQLEKSRLLSDRFSAERPKGSFSTLEIQRTEQGDSAMYLCASSSRDRYLTDTQYFGPGTRLTVL.